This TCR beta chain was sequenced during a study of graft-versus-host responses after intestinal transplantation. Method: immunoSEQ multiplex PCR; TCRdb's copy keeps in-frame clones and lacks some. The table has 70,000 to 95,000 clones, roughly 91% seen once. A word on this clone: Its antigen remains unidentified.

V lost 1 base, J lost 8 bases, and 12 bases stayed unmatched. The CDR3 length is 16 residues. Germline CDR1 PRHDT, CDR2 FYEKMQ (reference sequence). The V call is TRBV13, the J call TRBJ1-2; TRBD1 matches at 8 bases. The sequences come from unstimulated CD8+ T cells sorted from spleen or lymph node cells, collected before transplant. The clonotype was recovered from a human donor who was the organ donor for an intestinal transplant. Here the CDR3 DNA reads TGTGCCAGCAGCTTAGCCTCAGACAGGGGATGGGAGGGCTACACCTTC. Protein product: CASSLASDRGWEGYTF.